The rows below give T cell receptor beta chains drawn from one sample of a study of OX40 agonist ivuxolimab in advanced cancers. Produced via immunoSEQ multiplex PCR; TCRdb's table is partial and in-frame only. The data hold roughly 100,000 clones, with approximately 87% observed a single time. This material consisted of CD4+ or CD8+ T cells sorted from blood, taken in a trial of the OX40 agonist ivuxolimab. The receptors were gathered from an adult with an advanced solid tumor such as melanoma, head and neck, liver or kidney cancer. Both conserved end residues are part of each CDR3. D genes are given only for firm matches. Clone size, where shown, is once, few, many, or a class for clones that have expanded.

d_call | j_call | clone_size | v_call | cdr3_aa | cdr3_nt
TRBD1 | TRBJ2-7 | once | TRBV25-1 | CASSEYRTGNYEQYF | TGTGCCAGCAGTGAATACCGGACAGGGAACTACGAGCAGTACTTC
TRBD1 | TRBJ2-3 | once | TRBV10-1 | CASSDRTGDTDTQYF | TGCGCCAGCAGTGACCGGACAGGGGACACAGATACGCAGTATTTT
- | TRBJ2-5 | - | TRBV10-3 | CAIRSGYQETQYF | TGTGCCATCAGATCGGGGTACCAAGAGACCCAGTACTTC
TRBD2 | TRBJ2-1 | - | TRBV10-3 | CAISGRIGTSGRQRNEQFF | TGTGCCATCAGTGGACGGATAGGGACTAGCGGGAGGCAGAGGAATGAGCAGTTCTTC
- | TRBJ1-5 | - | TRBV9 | CASSAGRPNQPQHF | TGTGCCAGCAGCGCGGGACGGCCCAATCAGCCCCAGCATTTT
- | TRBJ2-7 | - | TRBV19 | CASSSGVYEQYF | TGTGCCAGTAGTTCAGGGGTCTACGAGCAGTACTTC
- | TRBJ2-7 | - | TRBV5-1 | CASRSRPQGSEQYF | TGCGCCAGCAGGTCGCGCCCCCAGGGGAGCGAGCAGTACTTC
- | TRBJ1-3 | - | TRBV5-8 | CASSLARASSGNTIYF | TGTGCCAGCAGCTTGGCTAGGGCCAGCTCTGGAAACACCATATATTTT
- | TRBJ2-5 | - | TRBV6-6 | CASSYGRKGETQYF | TGTGCCAGCAGTTACGGCAGGAAGGGGGAGACCCAGTACTTC
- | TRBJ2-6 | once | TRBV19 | CASSIGQSNGANVLTF | TGTGCCAGTAGTATAGGTCAATCCAACGGGGCCAACGTCCTGACTTTC